One and the same sample provided the 7 T cell receptor beta chains below, sequenced in a study of blood T cell repertoires in COVID-19. Profiling relied on immunoSEQ multiplex PCR, and the TCRdb table lists in-frame clones only, not all of them. The sample carries about 210,000 clones, roughly 90% recorded once. The sample taken for sequencing was peripheral blood. The receptors derive from a woman aged 40 to 50 with acute or convalescent COVID-19.

V and J are TRBV2 and TRBJ1-5, with 7 bases fitting TRBD1. This CDR3 is 15 amino acids long. Germline CDR1 and CDR2: SNHLY and FYNNEI. The ends lost 2 bases at V and 7 bases at J; junction bases unmatched: 8. The CDR3 loop reads CASSERVGGGQPQHF. The CDR3 bases are TGTGCCAGCAGTGAAAGGGTAGGGGGCGGGCAGCCCCAGCATTTT.

The V call is TRBV2, the J call TRBJ2-5; TRBD2 might be the D (5 bases). CDR1 SNHLY and CDR2 FYNNEI come from the germline V gene. Trimming took 11 bases from V and 7 from J, leaving 20 bases between them. The CDR3 contains 13 residues. In nucleotides, the CDR3 is TGTGCCTCAACCTTAGAACTAGGTCCGACCCAGTACTTC. Translation: CASTLELGPTQYF.

The rearrangement links TRBV10-2 to TRBJ1-1; D not resolved. The CDR3 totals 13 residues. V lost 6 bases and J lost 2, with 10 bases in between. CDR1 is WSHSY, CDR2 SAAADI, per germline. The CDR3 protein is CASSQQENTEAFF. CDR3 coding DNA: TGCGCCAGCAGCCAGCAGGAAAACACTGAAGCTTTCTTT.

The CDR3 DNA is TGTGCCAGCAGAGCAGGGACAGGGGGTCGCTACGAGCAGTACGTC. Protein sequence: CASRAGTGGRYEQYV. The genes are TRBV2 and TRBJ2-7; 11 nucleotides agree with TRBD1. After removal of 6 bases from V and 3 bases from J, the junction contained 7 bases not matched to a gene. This CDR3 region has 15 residues. Looked up from germline, CDR1 is SNHLY and CDR2 is FYNNEI.

In this sample, this clone turned up once. J is TRBJ2-1 and V is TRBV11-1, with 8 bases that match TRBD1. The CDR3 spans 16 residues. Looked up from germline, CDR1 is SGHAT and CDR2 is FQDESV (reference sequence). V dropped 2 bases and J dropped 4; count of bases not matched to a gene: 7. This chain's CDR3 is CASSLNQGAYYNEQFF. CDR3 nucleotides: TGTGCCAGCAGCTTAAATCAGGGGGCCTATTACAATGAGCAGTTCTTC.

The gene calls are TRBV30 and TRBJ1-2; TRBD1 might be the D (5 bases). The CDR3 spans 12 residues. V dropped 8 bases and J dropped 2 bases, with 12 bases sitting between them. CDR1 is GTSNPN and CDR2 is SVGIG in the germline V gene (reference sequence). Here the CDR3 DNA reads TGTGCCCGCAAGACAGAGAACTATGGCTACACCTTC. Translation gives CARKTENYGYTF.

V gene TRBV5-1 combines with J gene TRBJ2-1; 7 bases are a match to TRBD1. Looked up from germline, CDR1 is SGHRS and CDR2 is YFSETQ. The J segment lost 10 bases and the V segment lost 0 bases, leaving 7 bases of the junction unmatched. This CDR3 spans 14 amino acids. Here the CDR3 reads CASSLGDSQREQFF. Written as DNA, the CDR3 is TGCGCCAGCAGCTTGGGGGACAGCCAACGAGAGCAGTTCTTC.